The 28 T cell receptor beta chains given below trace back to one sample, sequenced in a study of response to subunit inactivated influenza vaccine. From the RT-PCR reads, TCRdb called clonotypes with MiXCR, one entry per CDR3 protein. Here the sample spans some 600,000 distinct CDR3 sequences, about 15% being singletons. The sample consisted of PBMCs from blood, taken around 15 days before vaccination. Every receptor here comes from a man aged 50-59 years who received an inactivated influenza vaccine.

This clonotype was observed a few times. V and J are TRBV5-1 and TRBJ2-7; 7 bases line up with TRBD1. V trimming: 6 bases; J trimming: 0 bases; junction bases outside the gene matches: 15. The CDR3 is made up of 17 amino acids. CDR1 and CDR2 (germline): SGHRS, YFSETQ. The CDR3 nucleotides are TGCGCCAGCACCTCCTGGGACAGCCTAAGCGGCTCCTACGAGCAGTACTTC. It specifies CASTSWDSLSGSYEQYF.

As for this clonotype: A single base separates this from a much larger clone, so it may be a read error. This chain uses TRBV29-1 with TRBJ2-3, with D possibly being TRBD1 (6 bases). The V gene's germline CDR1 is SQVTM and CDR2 ANQGSEA. There are 17 residues in the CDR3. This chain's CDR3 is CSAQLTGFLGDTETQYF. The CDR3, as DNA: TGCAGCGCTCAACTCACAGGGTTTCTGGGCGACACAGAGACGCAGTATTTT.

The chain joins TRBV29-1 to TRBJ2-5; perhaps TRBD2 as D (5 bases). V was clipped by 1 base and J by 4 bases, with 10 bases between them. This CDR3 comprises 13 residues. Germline values: CDR1 SQVTM, CDR2 ANQGSEA. DNA of the CDR3: TGCAGCGTTGAAGGAGGGAGAGCAGAGACCCAGTACTTC. Translating it yields CSVEGGRAETQYF.

In this sample, this clonotype turned up a few times. The CDR3 reads CASSPPSGAYNEQFF. CDR3 DNA: TGTGCCAGCAGTCCTCCTTCGGGGGCCTACAATGAGCAGTTCTTC. J is TRBJ2-1 and V is TRBV7-2; D might be TRBD2 (6 bases). The CDR3 is 15 amino acids. Trimming pared 6 bases from V and 2 bases from J, leaving 14 bases between. CDR1 SGHTA and CDR2 FQGNSA come from the germline V gene. Variable domain in full (rest from reference TRBV7-2 and TRBJ2-1): GAGVSQSPSNKVTEKGKDVELRCDPISGHTALYWYRQSLGQGLEFLIYFQGNSAPDKSGLPSDRFSAERTGGSVSTLTIQRTQQEDSAVYLCASSPPSGAYNEQFFGPGTRLTVL.

The rearrangement uses TRBV27 and TRBJ2-7, with 10 bases aligning to TRBD1. V lost 6 bases to trimming and J lost 3 bases; unmatched junction nucleotides: 8. Germline CDR1 is MNHEY and CDR2 is SMNVEV (reference sequence). The CDR3 has 15 residues. The CDR3 reads CASSLPGQGFYEQYF. For the CDR3, the DNA is TGTGCCAGCAGCCTCCCGGGACAGGGGTTCTACGAGCAGTACTTC.

The CDR3 sequence is CASSSAGPSGLYEQYF. The CDR3 region has the DNA TGTGCCAGCAGCTCAGCTGGGCCGAGCGGATTGTACGAGCAGTACTTC. The chain couples TRBV7-2 to TRBJ2-7, with D possibly TRBD2 on 5 matching bases. Trimming took off 4 bases at V and 4 bases at J, with 20 bases between the two ends. The germline V gene has CDR1 SGHTA and CDR2 FQGNSA. This CDR3 contains 16 residues.

The chain combines TRBV5-1 with TRBJ2-2; D may be TRBD1 (6 bases). The CDR3 length is 15 residues. Germline CDR1 SGHRS, CDR2 YFSETQ. V shed 1 base and J shed 4 bases, with 11 bases lying between them. The CDR3 region has the DNA TGCGCCAGCAGCTTGACAGGGACGGGCACCGGGGAGCTGTTTTTT. Protein sequence: CASSLTGTGTGELFF.

In this sample, this clonotype turned up a few times. V gene TRBV29-1 combines with J gene TRBJ2-7, with a weak D call TRBD2 (6 bases). This CDR3 spans 12 amino acids. Germline values: CDR1 SQVTM, CDR2 ANQGSEA. The V end lost 5 bases, the J end lost 4 bases, and 12 bases lay between the germline ends. CDR3 amino acids: CSVWGGMYEQYF. DNA of the CDR3: TGCAGCGTTTGGGGCGGGATGTACGAGCAGTACTTC.

V is TRBV13 and J is TRBJ2-5; D is unclear. Germline assignment: CDR1 PRHDT and CDR2 FYEKMQ (reference sequence). This CDR3 is 13 amino acids long. V dropped 4 bases and J dropped 1 base, with 7 bases sitting between them. CDR3 sequence reads: CASSYSGQETQYF. CDR3 DNA: TGTGCCAGCAGCTACTCGGGCCAAGAGACCCAGTACTTC.

Only a few counts were recorded for this clonotype. V is TRBV6-1 and J is TRBJ2-5; 11 positions match TRBD2. CDR1 and CDR2 (germline): MNHNS, SASEGT. The CDR3 covers 14 residues. V was clipped by 6 bases and J by 4 bases; unmatched bases: 4. CDR3 region: CASRLAGDRETQYF. As DNA, the CDR3 is TGTGCCAGCAGACTAGCGGGAGATCGAGAGACCCAGTACTTC.

V gene TRBV23-1 combines with J gene TRBJ2-7, with TRBD1 matching over 9 bases. TRBV23-1 is known as an ORF, though its function is uncertain. This CDR3 region has 14 residues. Unmatched junction bases numbered 4, after V lost 5 bases and J lost 2 bases. The CDR3 DNA reads TGCGCCAGCAGTAAAGGGACAGGGACCTACGAGCAGTACTTC. Protein product: CASSKGTGTYEQYF.

The chain joins TRBV19 to TRBJ2-1; 11 bases map to TRBD2. This CDR3 contains 15 residues. Germline V gene sequence: CDR1 LNHDA, CDR2 SQIVND (reference sequence). V dropped 3 bases and J dropped 8; count of bases not matched to a gene: 6. Written as DNA, the CDR3 is TGTGCCAGTAGTATTCGAACTAGCGGGGGTCATGAGCAGTTCTTC. It specifies CASSIRTSGGHEQFF.

This clonotype has a handful of counts. CDR3 sequence: CASSILAGPQNEQYF. Here the CDR3 DNA reads TGTGCCAGTAGTATTTTGGCAGGGCCCCAAAACGAGCAGTACTTC. The rearrangement uses TRBV19 and TRBJ2-7, with a weak D call TRBD1 (5 bases). The CDR3 loop spans 15 amino acids. The germline V gene has CDR1 LNHDA and CDR2 SQIVND (reference sequence). Trimming cost V 3 bases and J 5 bases, with 17 bases left between them.

This clonotype was seen more than once but under ten times. CDR3 sequence: CASSLRGGPNIQYF. DNA for the CDR3: TGTGCCAGCAGTTTGAGGGGGGGCCCAAACATTCAGTACTTC. The chain employs TRBV27 and TRBJ2-4; the D gene is possibly TRBD2 (7 bases). Trimming left V 3 bases short and J 6 bases short, with 12 bases between. The germline gives CDR1 MNHEY, CDR2 SMNVEV (reference sequence). This CDR3 is 14 amino acids long.

This chain connects TRBV6-2 or TRBV6-3 to TRBJ1-6, with 8 bases aligning to TRBD1. V was pared by 5 bases and J by 7 bases, with 7 bases of the junction left unmatched. Germline loops: CDR1 MNHEY, CDR2 SVGEGT. The length of the CDR3 is 15 residues. CDR3 residues: CASSRTGNWNSPLHF. The CDR3 bases are TGTGCCAGCAGTCGGACAGGGAATTGGAATTCACCCCTCCACTTT.

V is TRBV11-2 and J is TRBJ2-7; D is perhaps TRBD2 (6 bases). V was cut by 5 bases and J by 7 bases, with 15 bases left in between. The germline V gene has CDR1 SGHAT and CDR2 FQNNGV. This CDR3 has 13 amino acids. CDR3 sequence reads: CASSPPGAGEQYF. The CDR3 DNA reads as TGTGCCAGCAGCCCACCTGGAGCGGGTGAGCAGTACTTC.

This rearrangement joins TRBV10-3 to TRBJ2-7, with 7 nucleotides matching TRBD1. Germline CDR1 ENHRY, CDR2 SYGVKD. The CDR3 has 15 residues. V dropped 0 bases and J dropped 6; count of bases not matched to a gene: 8. CDR3 protein: CAISESSRGRLEQYF. The DNA of the CDR3 is TGTGCCATCAGTGAGTCGAGTAGGGGGCGACTCGAGCAGTACTTC.

The sample holds a few counts of this clonotype. The chain carries TRBV13 and TRBJ2-5; 10 nucleotides align to TRBD1. Germline trimming cut 5 bases from V and 4 bases from J; bases unmatched to any gene: 4. The V gene's germline CDR1 is PRHDT and CDR2 FYEKMQ (reference sequence). The CDR3 has 14 amino acids. CDR3 nucleotide sequence: TGTGCCAGCAGCCCGGGACAGGGGCCAGAGACCCAGTACTTC. Translated: CASSPGQGPETQYF.

The CDR3 protein is CASSHDRGGYNEQFF. For the CDR3, the DNA is TGTGCCAGCAGTCATGACAGGGGCGGCTACAATGAGCAGTTCTTC. The V and J genes are TRBV12-3 or TRBV12-4 and TRBJ2-1; 8 bases match TRBD1. The CDR3 contains 15 residues. Trimming took 5 bases from V and 3 from J; bases not matched to a gene: 6.

The J gene is TRBJ2-2, the V gene TRBV9, with D hard to call. The CDR3 consists of 15 residues. The germline V gene encodes CDR1 SGDLS and CDR2 YYNGEE. Trimming cost V 4 bases and J 6 bases, with 16 bases left between them. The CDR3 DNA follows: TGTGCCAGCAGCCCGACGCAGGCAGTTGCCGGGGAGCTGTTTTTT. It yields the protein CASSPTQAVAGELFF. The whole variable domain, filled in from reference TRBV9 and TRBJ2-2, reads DSGVTQTPKHLITATGQRVTLRCSPRSGDLSVYWYQQSLDQGLQFLIQYYNGEERAKGNILERFSAQQFPDLHSELNLSSLELGDSALYFCASSPTQAVAGELFFGEGSRLTVL.

The table lists this clonotype with a few counts. The chain's CDR3 is CASSTPGLAIYEQYF. Written as DNA, the CDR3 is TGTGCCAGCAGCACCCCGGGACTAGCGATCTACGAGCAGTACTTC. The chain couples TRBV6-2 or TRBV6-3 to TRBJ2-7; TRBD2 matches at 10 bases. This CDR3 has 15 amino acids. Germline V gene lookup returns CDR1 MNHEY and CDR2 SVGEGT. J gave up 3 bases and V 6 bases, and 8 bases lay outside the gene matches.

The CDR3 nucleotides are TGCGCCAGCAGCCAAATACCAGGACAGGGGGGAGAGACCCAGTACTTC. Residues: CASSQIPGQGGETQYF. This chain connects TRBV4-1 to TRBJ2-5, with TRBD1 identical over 10 bases. V shed 2 bases and J 4 bases; nucleotides not matched to a gene: 7. The CDR3 runs 16 residues. Germline V gives CDR1 MGHRA, CDR2 YSYEKL.

The sample holds many counts of this clonotype. The rearrangement links TRBV12-3 or TRBV12-4 to TRBJ1-2; D is unresolved. The CDR3 spans 13 residues. The V gene lost 5 bases and the J gene lost 0 bases, with 7 bases spanning the gap. CDR3 sequence reads: CASSPTANYGYTF. Here the CDR3 DNA reads TGTGCCAGCAGTCCCACAGCTAACTATGGCTACACCTTC.

The chain recombines TRBV12-3 or TRBV12-4 with TRBJ2-2, with D maybe TRBD1 (6 bases). Trimming shortened V by 6 bases and J by 2 bases, and 13 bases separated the two germline ends. The CDR3 has 15 residues. The CDR3 coding sequence is TGTGCCAGCAGGCCGGGACACGGTAACACCGGGGAGCTGTTTTTT. The encoded protein is CASRPGHGNTGELFF.

Only a few counts were recorded for this clonotype. V usage is TRBV28 and J usage is TRBJ2-3, with D perhaps TRBD1 or TRBD2 (5 bases each). Trimming shortened V by 8 bases and J by 6 bases, and 12 bases separated the two germline ends. The CDR3 runs 12 residues. CDR1 is MDHEN and CDR2 is SYDVKM in the germline V gene. The CDR3 DNA follows: TGTGCCAGCGAGAGTGGGACGGATACGCAGTATTTT. Amino acids: CASESGTDTQYF.

The V call is TRBV5-1, the J call TRBJ2-3, with D possibly TRBD1 on 6 matching bases. This CDR3 has 15 residues. Trimming removed 1 base from V and 4 bases from J, with 13 bases in between. Germline V gene lookup returns CDR1 SGHRS and CDR2 YFSETQ. The CDR3 protein is CASSLTSHRADTQYF. CDR3 in DNA: TGCGCCAGCAGCTTGACTAGTCACAGGGCAGATACGCAGTATTTT.

The chain is built from TRBV11-2 and TRBJ2-1; no firm D call. The V gene's germline CDR1 is SGHAT and CDR2 FQNNGV. V lost 0 bases to trimming and J lost 6 bases, with 6 bases between them. CDR3 length equals 13 residues. The CDR3 loop is CASSLEPLNEQFF. CDR3 sequence (DNA): TGTGCCAGCAGCTTAGAACCGCTCAATGAGCAGTTCTTC.

This clonotype was counted at least ten times. V usage is TRBV29-1 and J usage is TRBJ2-6; D not certain. Germline-derived CDR1 and CDR2 are SQVTM and ANQGSEA. Trimming removed 4 bases from V and 4 bases from J, with 11 bases in between. The CDR3 consists of 14 residues. CDR3 in DNA: TGCAGCGTTGCGAAGGTGGACGGGGCCAACGTCCTGACTTTC. This encodes CSVAKVDGANVLTF. The full variable domain, rest sourced from reference TRBV29-1 and TRBJ2-6, is SAVISQKPSRDICQRGTSLTIQCQVDSQVTMMFWYRQQPGQSLTLIATANQGSEATYESGFVIDKFPISRPNLTFSTLTVSNMSPEDSSIYLCSVAKVDGANVLTFGAGSRLTVL.